This T cell receptor (beta chain) was found in a study of cytomegalovirus exposure and HLA in healthy donors. The study's findings and limits: A later analysis showed that HLA-associated TCR beta chains had undergone more clonal expansion than equally common others.

For this clone: Its matching antigen is unknown.

This PCR relied on a set of 60 Vbeta primers and 13 Jbeta primers. Repertoires were generated with immunoSEQ multiplex PCR, while TCRdb's copy carries only in-frame clones and drops some. The table has 120,000 to 150,000 clones, roughly 66% seen once. Germline CDR1 MDHEN, CDR2 SYDVKM. Trimming removed 6 bases from V and 4 bases from J; junction bases left unmatched: 6. The CDR3 covers 14 residues. The chain uses TRBV28 and TRBJ1-5; 7 nucleotides agree with TRBD1. The specimen was PBMCs. This TCR came from a woman aged 18-29 years in good health and CMV-seronegative. The CDR3 protein is CASSWAGGNQPQHF. The CDR3 DNA reads TGTGCCAGCAGCTGGGCAGGGGGGAATCAGCCCCAGCATTTT.